The 31 T cell receptor beta chains reported below all come from one sample, sequenced in a study of T and B cells in COVID-19 patients. Blood genomic DNA input for TRB amplification was about 250-550 ng. Multiplex PCR with BIOMED2 TRB-A/B primer pools amplified TRB rearrangements. TCRdb re-called the multiplex PCR reads through MiXCR, storing one row per CDR3 protein. Among 6,000 or so distinct CDR3 sequences listed, around 26% were seen once. The source material was blood. The receptors shown here come from a human donor with active COVID-19.

This clonotype is labeled as medium-sized. The V and J genes are TRBV5-5 and TRBJ2-2, with D unresolved. Trimming pared 3 bases from V and 2 bases from J, leaving 11 bases between. CDR3 length equals 15 residues. The germline V gene has CDR1 SGHKS and CDR2 YYEKEE (reference sequence). The CDR3 DNA reads as TGTGCCAGCAGCTCCCCGAGTGTAAACACCGGGGAGCTGTTTTTT. This gives the protein CASSSPSVNTGELFF. Full variable domain (outside the CDR3, taken from reference TRBV5-5 and TRBJ2-2): DAGVTQSPTHLIKTRGQQVTLRCSPISGHKSVSWYQQVLGQGPQFIFQYYEKEERGRGNFPDRFSARQFPNYSSELNVNALLLGDSALYLCASSSPSVNTGELFFGEGSRLTVL.

V is TRBV19 and J is TRBJ2-1, with D possibly being TRBD2 (6 bases). Trimming left V 5 bases short and J 2 bases short, with 10 bases between. The CDR3 extends over 14 amino acids. CDR1 and CDR2 from the germline V gene are LNHDA and SQIVND (reference sequence). The CDR3 region has the DNA TGTGCCAGTAGTGGGGGGAGGCCCTACAATGAGCAGTTCTTC. Its protein is CASSGGRPYNEQFF. Based on the CDR3 plus reference TRBV19 and TRBJ2-1, the full variable domain is DGGITQSPKYLFRKEGQNVTLSCEQNLNHDAMYWYRQDPGQGLRLIYYSQIVNDFQKGDIAEGYSVSREKKESFPLTVTSAQKNPTAFYLCASSGGRPYNEQFFGPGTRLTVL.

CDR3 coding DNA: TGTGCAAGCTGGGGACAGGTAGATGGCTACACCTTC. Its translation is CASWGQVDGYTF. This chain uses TRBV6-2 or TRBV6-3 with TRBJ1-2, with 8 bases aligning to TRBD1. The CDR3 is made up of 12 amino acids. The germline V gene encodes CDR1 MNHEY and CDR2 SVGEGT.

The J gene is TRBJ2-7, the V gene TRBV11-1, with D tentatively TRBD1 or TRBD2 (5 bases each). Trimming stripped 4 bases from V and 6 bases from J, with 16 bases between. The CDR3 runs to 14 residues. Germline CDR1 and CDR2: SGHAT and FQDESV (reference sequence). CDR3 residues: CASSSTRHRFEQYF. The CDR3 DNA is TGTGCCAGCAGCTCAACTAGACACAGGTTCGAGCAGTACTTC.

This clonotype was detected only a few times. The chain links TRBV5-1 to TRBJ2-7, with TRBD1 matching 10 bases. The CDR3 has 16 amino acids. Trimming removed 0 bases from V and 5 bases from J; junction bases left unmatched: 8. CDR1 and CDR2 (germline): SGHRS, YFSETQ. The CDR3 sequence is CASSLGGGQGRNEQYF. CDR3 coding DNA: TGCGCCAGCAGCTTGGGGGGGGGACAGGGGAGGAACGAGCAGTACTTC.

By share of the sample, this clonotype is medium-sized (0.01 to 0.1%). The V gene is TRBV6-2 or TRBV6-3, the J gene TRBJ2-7; D remains ambiguous. Trimming removed 6 bases from V and 10 bases from J, with 16 bases in between. Germline V gene lookup returns CDR1 MNHEY and CDR2 SVGEGT. There are 12 residues in the CDR3. The CDR3 loop reads CASSTVPQNQYF. The CDR3, as DNA: TGTGCCAGCAGCACAGTCCCCCAAAACCAGTACTTC.

This clonotype was found once. An end of the junction does not agree with germline; a read error may underlie this. This chain joins TRBV19 and TRBJ2-2; TRBD2 matches 10 bases. The CDR3 has 15 amino acids. Germline-derived CDR1 and CDR2 are LNHDA and SQIVND (reference sequence). CDR3 region: CASRIAGGNTGELFF. The DNA for the CDR3 is TGTGCCAGTAGGATAGCGGGAGGGAACACCGGGGAGCTGTTTTTT. Full variable domain (rest looked up from reference TRBV19 and TRBJ2-2): DGGITQSPKYLFRKEGQNVTLSCEQNLNHDAMYWYRQDPGQGLRLIYYSQIVNDFQKGDIAEGYSVSREKKESFPLTVTSAQKNPTAFYLCASRIAGGNTGELFFGEGSRLTVL.

This clonotype is categorized as medium-sized (0.01 to 0.1%). The chain carries TRBV12-3 or TRBV12-4 and TRBJ1-2, with a weak D call TRBD1 (5 bases). The CDR3 is 12 residues long. V lost 6 bases, J lost 7 bases, and 12 bases lay in between. The CDR3 region is CASSGALGGYTF. The CDR3 DNA reads as TGTGCCAGCAGCGGGGCTTTAGGTGGCTACACCTTC.

This clonotype counts as medium-sized. The J gene is TRBJ2-3, the V gene TRBV6-2 or TRBV6-3; no clear D. Trimming removed 6 bases at V and 2 bases at J, with 12 bases between. The CDR3 contains 14 residues. The germline V gene encodes CDR1 MNHEY and CDR2 SVGEGT. CDR3 amino acids: CASSAIINTDTQYF. The CDR3 DNA sequence: TGTGCCAGCAGCGCAATTATAAACACAGATACGCAGTATTTT.

This clonotype is labeled medium-sized. The chain uses TRBV5-6 and TRBJ2-7; TRBD2 matches at 14 bases. Per the germline V gene, CDR1 is SGHDT and CDR2 is YYEEEE. This CDR3 region has 15 residues. Unmatched junction bases numbered 4, after V lost 4 bases and J lost 4 bases. The CDR3 coding sequence is TGTGCCAGCAGCGTGGGACTAGCGGGAGTGTACGAGCAGTACTTC. Translating it yields CASSVGLAGVYEQYF.

This chain uses TRBV18 with TRBJ2-3; D remains ambiguous. The CDR3 is made up of 12 amino acids. Germline CDR1 and CDR2: KGHSH and LQKENI. Trimming shortened V by 2 bases and J by 3 bases, and 3 bases separated the two germline ends. CDR3 DNA: TGTGCCAGCTCACCAAAGACAGATACGCAGTATTTT. Translation: CASSPKTDTQYF.

This clonotype is categorized as medium-sized (0.01 to 0.1%). This chain links TRBV6-5 with TRBJ2-3; D call uncertain. Deletions cut 6 bases from V and 3 bases from J, with 7 bases between. Germline V gene lookup returns CDR1 MNHEY and CDR2 SVGAGI. This CDR3 region has 12 residues. In nucleotides, the CDR3 is TGTGCCAGCAGAGCTAGGACAGATACGCAGTATTTT. This translates into CASRARTDTQYF.

There are a few counts of this clonotype. The chain recombines TRBV7-2 with TRBJ2-3; D call uncertain. Trimming removed 5 bases from V and 5 bases from J, with 8 bases in between. CDR3 size: 12 residues. From germline, CDR1 is SGHTA and CDR2 FQGNSA. DNA of the CDR3: TGTGCCAGCAGCCCCTTAAGAGATACGCAGTATTTT. Its translation: CASSPLRDTQYF. Full variable domain (remainder filled in from reference TRBV7-2 and TRBJ2-3): GAGVSQSPSNKVTEKGKDVELRCDPISGHTALYWYRQSLGQGLEFLIYFQGNSAPDKSGLPSDRFSAERTGGSVSTLTIQRTQQEDSAVYLCASSPLRDTQYFGPGTRLTVL.

This clonotype was observed a few times. J is TRBJ1-2 and V is TRBV7-9, with 7 nucleotides matching TRBD1. The CDR3 consists of 14 residues. The germline gives CDR1 SEHNR, CDR2 FQNEAQ (reference sequence). V dropped 1 base and J dropped 4; count of bases not matched to a gene: 3. CDR3 loop: CASSLDSGGYGYTF. The CDR3 DNA sequence: TGTGCCAGCAGCTTAGACTCAGGGGGCTATGGCTACACCTTC.

This clonotype came up a few times. The chain carries TRBV7-2 and TRBJ2-6; no firm D call. V was cut by 5 bases and J by 1 base, with 9 bases left in between. CDR1 SGHTA and CDR2 FQGNSA come from the germline V gene. The CDR3 is made up of 15 amino acids. CDR3 coding DNA: TGTGCCAGCAGCCTACGGTGGTCTGGGGCCAACGTCCTGACTTTC. The encoded protein is CASSLRWSGANVLTF.

CDR3 protein: CASAAPPGELFF. The CDR3 coding sequence is TGTGCTAGTGCCGCCCCTCCCGGGGAGCTGTTTTTT. The rearrangement uses TRBV12-5 and TRBJ2-2; the D is unclear. CDR1 and CDR2 (germline): LGHNT, FRNRAP. Trimming shortened V by 7 bases and J by 6 bases, and 9 bases separated the two germline ends. CDR3 size: 12 residues.

The chain joins TRBV29-1 to TRBJ2-5; 9 bases line up with TRBD1. V lost 8 bases to trimming and J lost 5 bases; unmatched junction nucleotides: 3. The CDR3 spans 11 residues. CDR1 is SQVTM and CDR2 is ANQGSEA in the germline V gene. This CDR3 reads CSTGQGETQYF. The CDR3 nucleotides read TGCAGCACGGGACAGGGCGAGACCCAGTACTTC.

The chain links TRBV11-2 to TRBJ1-1; the D gene is possibly TRBD1 (6 bases). V shed 4 bases and J shed 8 bases, with 11 bases lying between them. Germline CDR1 reads SGHAT; CDR2 reads FQNNGV. The CDR3 contains 12 residues. CDR3 in DNA: TGTGCCAGCAGCTCAATCGGACAGGAAGCTTTCTTT. As protein: CASSSIGQEAFF. Drawing the rest from reference TRBV11-2 and TRBJ1-1, the complete variable domain is EAGVAQSPRYKIIEKRQSVAFWCNPISGHATLYWYQQILGQGPKLLIQFQNNGVVDDSQLPKDRFSAERLKGVDSTLKIQPAKLEDSAVYLCASSSIGQEAFFGQGTRLTVV.

This clonotype was found many times. This rearrangement joins TRBV27 to TRBJ2-6, with 9 bases lining up with TRBD1. Looked up from germline, CDR1 is MNHEY and CDR2 is SMNVEV (reference sequence). There are 19 residues in the CDR3. Losses at the gene ends were 5 bases for V and 0 bases for J; bases not matched to a gene: 11. CDR3 sequence reads: CASSHKPGQGVSGANVLTF. DNA of the CDR3: TGTGCCAGCAGTCATAAACCGGGACAGGGTGTCTCTGGGGCCAACGTCCTGACTTTC.

Relative to its sample, this clonotype is medium-sized. This chain links TRBV29-1 with TRBJ2-1; 9 nucleotides match TRBD2. Germline CDR1 SQVTM, CDR2 ANQGSEA. V lost 4 bases to trimming and J lost 8 bases; unmatched junction nucleotides: 9. This CDR3 comprises 14 residues. For the CDR3, the DNA is TGCAGCGTTGGGAGGGCTAGCGGGGACTATGAGCAGTTCTTC. Translating gives CSVGRASGDYEQFF.

This clonotype is medium-sized by share. V and J are TRBV6-2 or TRBV6-3 and TRBJ2-2; D not resolved. The CDR3 contains 14 residues. Germline-derived CDR1 and CDR2 are MNHEY and SVGEGT. The ends were cut back, 8 bases at V and 6 bases at J, with 16 bases in the middle. In DNA form, the CDR3 reads TGTGCCAGCCGCCTTCGGACGGAAGCCGGGGAGCTGTTTTTT. This encodes CASRLRTEAGELFF.

This clonotype was seen a handful of times. The rearrangement links TRBV20-1 to TRBJ1-5; D is unclear. Trimming cost V 0 bases and J 7 bases, with 13 bases left between them. The V gene's germline CDR1 is DFQATT and CDR2 SNEGSKA (reference sequence). The CDR3 runs to 14 residues. The CDR3 loop reads CSARDGSPWQPQHF. CDR3 nucleotide sequence: TGCAGTGCTAGAGATGGGTCGCCCTGGCAGCCCCAGCATTTT.

Sample share makes this clonotype medium-sized. The chain links TRBV6-2 or TRBV6-3 to TRBJ2-7; 7 bases fit TRBD1. CDR1 and CDR2 (germline): MNHEY, SVGEGT. The CDR3 extends over 14 amino acids. Trimming removed 5 bases from V and 0 bases from J; junction bases left unmatched: 4. The CDR3 nucleotides read TGTGCCAGCAGTCAGGGGGACAGCTCCTACGAGCAGTACTTC. It specifies CASSQGDSSYEQYF.

CDR3 sequence: CASSHSQGAKDTQYF. The CDR3 DNA follows: TGTGCCAGCAGCCATTCCCAGGGGGCGAAGGATACGCAGTATTTT. J is TRBJ2-3 and V is TRBV27; 8 bases fit TRBD1. Germline V gene data show CDR1 as MNHEY and CDR2 as SMNVEV (reference sequence). The CDR3 has 15 residues. V gave up 6 bases and J gave up 6 bases; unmatched junction bases: 11.

The rearrangement uses TRBV28 and TRBJ1-4; 8 bases align to TRBD1. V gave up 4 bases and J gave up 8 bases; unmatched junction bases: 15. Germline V gene sequence: CDR1 MDHEN, CDR2 SYDVKM. The CDR3 consists of 17 residues. The CDR3 region is CASSSPGGRDSREKLFF. The CDR3 bases are TGTGCCAGCAGTTCCCCAGGGGGCCGAGACAGTCGCGAAAAACTGTTTTTT. The full variable domain, rest sourced from reference TRBV28 and TRBJ1-4, is DVKVTQSSRYLVKRTGEKVFLECVQDMDHENMFWYRQDPGLGLRLIYFSYDVKMKEKGDIPEGYSVSREKKERFSLILESASTNQTSMYLCASSSPGGRDSREKLFFGSGTQLSVL.

This clonotype was observed a handful of times. CDR3 bases: TGCGCCAGCAGCCAAGATGGAGGGACGGTTAATTCACCCCTCCACTTT. Amino acids: CASSQDGGTVNSPLHF. J is TRBJ1-6 and V is TRBV4-3; D is perhaps TRBD1 (5 bases). The CDR3 is 16 residues long. Per germline, CDR1 LGHNA and CDR2 YSLEER. V shed 0 bases and J shed 6 bases, with 12 bases lying between them.

A note on this clonotype: A junction boundary mismatches the germline segment, possibly from a read error. This rearrangement joins TRBV11-1 to TRBJ2-3, with 10 bases aligning to TRBD1. This CDR3 region has 17 residues. Germline CDR1 is SGHAT and CDR2 is FQDESV (reference sequence). The CDR3 sequence: CASSNRDRGLNTDTQYF. The CDR3 DNA follows: TGCGCCAGCAGCAACCGGGACAGGGGACTAAACACAGATACGCAGTATTTT.

In its sample, this clonotype is medium-sized. The V call is TRBV27, the J call TRBJ2-2; possible D gene TRBD1, 6 bases. Deletions cut 6 bases from V and 3 bases from J, with 8 bases between. Germline V gives CDR1 MNHEY, CDR2 SMNVEV (reference sequence). This CDR3 has 13 residues. This chain's CDR3 is CASSYRDTGELFF. The CDR3 DNA follows: TGTGCCAGCAGCTACAGGGACACCGGGGAGCTGTTTTTT.

Relative to its sample, this clonotype is medium-sized (0.01 to 0.1%). The chain joins TRBV18 to TRBJ2-2; unclear D gene. V shed 0 bases and J shed 4 bases, with 6 bases lying between them. CDR3 length equals 14 residues. Germline V gene data show CDR1 as KGHSH and CDR2 as LQKENI. CDR3 bases: TGTGCCAGCTCACCACCGACGGGCACCGGGGAGCTGTTTTTT. It is translated as CASSPPTGTGELFF.

By share, this clonotype ranks as medium-sized. The chain is built from TRBV19 and TRBJ1-3, with a weak D call TRBD1 (6 bases). Per germline, CDR1 LNHDA and CDR2 SQIVND (reference sequence). Deletions cut 3 bases from V and 2 bases from J, with 23 bases between. This CDR3 is built from 19 residues. The CDR3 coding sequence is TGTGCCAGTAGTATTAACCTTCATGTTACAGGGAAACCTGGAAACACCATATATTTT. This encodes CASSINLHVTGKPGNTIYF.

This sequence joins TRBV29-1 and TRBJ2-2; 10 positions agree with TRBD2. This CDR3 spans 14 amino acids. Germline trimming cut 8 bases from V and 2 bases from J; bases unmatched to any gene: 5. Germline values: CDR1 SQVTM, CDR2 ANQGSEA. In nucleotides, the CDR3 is TGCAGCTCCGGACTAGCGGTTAACACCGGGGAGCTGTTTTTT. It codes for CSSGLAVNTGELFF.